This TCR beta chain is from a study of shared clonotypes between healthy human individuals. Sequencing was performed with immunoSEQ multiplex PCR; in TCRdb, only in-frame clones are kept and a portion is missing. The profile shows 980,000 or so clones, about three quarters of them singletons. Note on this clone: Its antigen remains unidentified. Other DNA sequences of this sample code for an identical CDR3.

Looked up from germline, CDR1 is SGHDT and CDR2 is YYEEEE. V was pared by 2 bases and J by 2 bases, with 3 bases between. There are 12 residues in the CDR3. Broader study findings: In a handful of donors, around 5% of naive CD4 clonotypes appeared in common.

The donors, healthy adults who were HIV-negative, had experienced no recent acute infections or vaccinations. This chain connects TRBV5-6 to TRBJ2-3, with D hard to call. The sample consisted of memory CD4+ T cells sorted from blood. Subset of the sample: CD45RA-negative fraction. This TCR was sampled from a man younger than 30 in good health. The CDR3 DNA reads as TGTGCCAGCAGCTTCTCCACAGATACGCAGTATTTT. It codes for CASSFSTDTQYF. Complete variable domain (other parts from reference TRBV5-6 and TRBJ2-3): DAGVTQSPTHLIKTRGQQVTLRCSPKSGHDTVSWYQQALGQGPQFIFQYYEEEERQRGNFPDRFSGHQFPNYSSELNVNALLLGDSALYLCASSFSTDTQYFGPGTRLTVL.